One T cell receptor (beta chain) is described in this entry. What it binds is not known. The study sequenced TCR beta in blood CD8+ and CD4+ T cells. The study used treatment-naive patients who had stable or active relapsing-remitting disease as multiple sclerosis controls. The authors reverse transcribed roughly 0.5 to 1 ug RNA with random hexamers. Coverage of TCR beta CDR3 amplification by immunoSEQ multiplex PCR extended to 54 Vbeta and 13 Jbeta. TCRdb re-called the immunoSEQ multiplex PCR reads with MiXCR, one entry per CDR3 protein. Of roughly 200,000 distinct CDR3 sequences listed, roughly 95% are singletons. These data are taken from a study of CD8 T cells in Susac syndrome. General study results and limits: The authors acknowledged that their TCR sequencing and HLA analysis involved a relatively small number of individuals.

This TCR was sampled from a human donor with multiple sclerosis. The sequenced sample consisted of CD4+ T cells from PBMCs.

The CDR3 region has the DNA TGTGCCAGCAGCGCCGGACAGAGCCTTAACTATGGCTACACCTTC. It yields the protein CASSAGQSLNYGYTF. The chain uses TRBV7-9 and TRBJ1-2, with D perhaps TRBD1 (6 bases). With 5 bases removed from V and 1 base from J, the gap between germline ends came to 14 bases. CDR3 length: 15 amino acids. Germline loops: CDR1 SEHNR, CDR2 FQNEAQ (reference sequence).